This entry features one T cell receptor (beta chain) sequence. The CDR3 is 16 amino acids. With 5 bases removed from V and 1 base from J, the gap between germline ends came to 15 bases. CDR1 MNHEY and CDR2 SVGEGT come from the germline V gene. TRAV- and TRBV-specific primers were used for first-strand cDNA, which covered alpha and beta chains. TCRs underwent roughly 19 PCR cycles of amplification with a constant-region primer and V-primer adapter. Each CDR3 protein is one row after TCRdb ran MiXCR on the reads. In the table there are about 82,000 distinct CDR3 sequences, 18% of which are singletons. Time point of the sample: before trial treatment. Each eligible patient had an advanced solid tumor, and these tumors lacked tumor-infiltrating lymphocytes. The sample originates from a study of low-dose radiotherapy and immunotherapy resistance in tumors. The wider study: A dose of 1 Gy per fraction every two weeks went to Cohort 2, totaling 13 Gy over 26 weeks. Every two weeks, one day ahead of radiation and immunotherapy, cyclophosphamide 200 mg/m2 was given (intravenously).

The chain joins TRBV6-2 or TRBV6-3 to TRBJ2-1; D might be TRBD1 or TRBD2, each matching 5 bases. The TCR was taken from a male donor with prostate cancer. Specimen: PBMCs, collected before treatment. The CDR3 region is CASSPEGSVSYNEQFF. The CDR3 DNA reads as TGTGCCAGCAGTCCCGAGGGGTCGGTATCCTACAATGAGCAGTTCTTC.